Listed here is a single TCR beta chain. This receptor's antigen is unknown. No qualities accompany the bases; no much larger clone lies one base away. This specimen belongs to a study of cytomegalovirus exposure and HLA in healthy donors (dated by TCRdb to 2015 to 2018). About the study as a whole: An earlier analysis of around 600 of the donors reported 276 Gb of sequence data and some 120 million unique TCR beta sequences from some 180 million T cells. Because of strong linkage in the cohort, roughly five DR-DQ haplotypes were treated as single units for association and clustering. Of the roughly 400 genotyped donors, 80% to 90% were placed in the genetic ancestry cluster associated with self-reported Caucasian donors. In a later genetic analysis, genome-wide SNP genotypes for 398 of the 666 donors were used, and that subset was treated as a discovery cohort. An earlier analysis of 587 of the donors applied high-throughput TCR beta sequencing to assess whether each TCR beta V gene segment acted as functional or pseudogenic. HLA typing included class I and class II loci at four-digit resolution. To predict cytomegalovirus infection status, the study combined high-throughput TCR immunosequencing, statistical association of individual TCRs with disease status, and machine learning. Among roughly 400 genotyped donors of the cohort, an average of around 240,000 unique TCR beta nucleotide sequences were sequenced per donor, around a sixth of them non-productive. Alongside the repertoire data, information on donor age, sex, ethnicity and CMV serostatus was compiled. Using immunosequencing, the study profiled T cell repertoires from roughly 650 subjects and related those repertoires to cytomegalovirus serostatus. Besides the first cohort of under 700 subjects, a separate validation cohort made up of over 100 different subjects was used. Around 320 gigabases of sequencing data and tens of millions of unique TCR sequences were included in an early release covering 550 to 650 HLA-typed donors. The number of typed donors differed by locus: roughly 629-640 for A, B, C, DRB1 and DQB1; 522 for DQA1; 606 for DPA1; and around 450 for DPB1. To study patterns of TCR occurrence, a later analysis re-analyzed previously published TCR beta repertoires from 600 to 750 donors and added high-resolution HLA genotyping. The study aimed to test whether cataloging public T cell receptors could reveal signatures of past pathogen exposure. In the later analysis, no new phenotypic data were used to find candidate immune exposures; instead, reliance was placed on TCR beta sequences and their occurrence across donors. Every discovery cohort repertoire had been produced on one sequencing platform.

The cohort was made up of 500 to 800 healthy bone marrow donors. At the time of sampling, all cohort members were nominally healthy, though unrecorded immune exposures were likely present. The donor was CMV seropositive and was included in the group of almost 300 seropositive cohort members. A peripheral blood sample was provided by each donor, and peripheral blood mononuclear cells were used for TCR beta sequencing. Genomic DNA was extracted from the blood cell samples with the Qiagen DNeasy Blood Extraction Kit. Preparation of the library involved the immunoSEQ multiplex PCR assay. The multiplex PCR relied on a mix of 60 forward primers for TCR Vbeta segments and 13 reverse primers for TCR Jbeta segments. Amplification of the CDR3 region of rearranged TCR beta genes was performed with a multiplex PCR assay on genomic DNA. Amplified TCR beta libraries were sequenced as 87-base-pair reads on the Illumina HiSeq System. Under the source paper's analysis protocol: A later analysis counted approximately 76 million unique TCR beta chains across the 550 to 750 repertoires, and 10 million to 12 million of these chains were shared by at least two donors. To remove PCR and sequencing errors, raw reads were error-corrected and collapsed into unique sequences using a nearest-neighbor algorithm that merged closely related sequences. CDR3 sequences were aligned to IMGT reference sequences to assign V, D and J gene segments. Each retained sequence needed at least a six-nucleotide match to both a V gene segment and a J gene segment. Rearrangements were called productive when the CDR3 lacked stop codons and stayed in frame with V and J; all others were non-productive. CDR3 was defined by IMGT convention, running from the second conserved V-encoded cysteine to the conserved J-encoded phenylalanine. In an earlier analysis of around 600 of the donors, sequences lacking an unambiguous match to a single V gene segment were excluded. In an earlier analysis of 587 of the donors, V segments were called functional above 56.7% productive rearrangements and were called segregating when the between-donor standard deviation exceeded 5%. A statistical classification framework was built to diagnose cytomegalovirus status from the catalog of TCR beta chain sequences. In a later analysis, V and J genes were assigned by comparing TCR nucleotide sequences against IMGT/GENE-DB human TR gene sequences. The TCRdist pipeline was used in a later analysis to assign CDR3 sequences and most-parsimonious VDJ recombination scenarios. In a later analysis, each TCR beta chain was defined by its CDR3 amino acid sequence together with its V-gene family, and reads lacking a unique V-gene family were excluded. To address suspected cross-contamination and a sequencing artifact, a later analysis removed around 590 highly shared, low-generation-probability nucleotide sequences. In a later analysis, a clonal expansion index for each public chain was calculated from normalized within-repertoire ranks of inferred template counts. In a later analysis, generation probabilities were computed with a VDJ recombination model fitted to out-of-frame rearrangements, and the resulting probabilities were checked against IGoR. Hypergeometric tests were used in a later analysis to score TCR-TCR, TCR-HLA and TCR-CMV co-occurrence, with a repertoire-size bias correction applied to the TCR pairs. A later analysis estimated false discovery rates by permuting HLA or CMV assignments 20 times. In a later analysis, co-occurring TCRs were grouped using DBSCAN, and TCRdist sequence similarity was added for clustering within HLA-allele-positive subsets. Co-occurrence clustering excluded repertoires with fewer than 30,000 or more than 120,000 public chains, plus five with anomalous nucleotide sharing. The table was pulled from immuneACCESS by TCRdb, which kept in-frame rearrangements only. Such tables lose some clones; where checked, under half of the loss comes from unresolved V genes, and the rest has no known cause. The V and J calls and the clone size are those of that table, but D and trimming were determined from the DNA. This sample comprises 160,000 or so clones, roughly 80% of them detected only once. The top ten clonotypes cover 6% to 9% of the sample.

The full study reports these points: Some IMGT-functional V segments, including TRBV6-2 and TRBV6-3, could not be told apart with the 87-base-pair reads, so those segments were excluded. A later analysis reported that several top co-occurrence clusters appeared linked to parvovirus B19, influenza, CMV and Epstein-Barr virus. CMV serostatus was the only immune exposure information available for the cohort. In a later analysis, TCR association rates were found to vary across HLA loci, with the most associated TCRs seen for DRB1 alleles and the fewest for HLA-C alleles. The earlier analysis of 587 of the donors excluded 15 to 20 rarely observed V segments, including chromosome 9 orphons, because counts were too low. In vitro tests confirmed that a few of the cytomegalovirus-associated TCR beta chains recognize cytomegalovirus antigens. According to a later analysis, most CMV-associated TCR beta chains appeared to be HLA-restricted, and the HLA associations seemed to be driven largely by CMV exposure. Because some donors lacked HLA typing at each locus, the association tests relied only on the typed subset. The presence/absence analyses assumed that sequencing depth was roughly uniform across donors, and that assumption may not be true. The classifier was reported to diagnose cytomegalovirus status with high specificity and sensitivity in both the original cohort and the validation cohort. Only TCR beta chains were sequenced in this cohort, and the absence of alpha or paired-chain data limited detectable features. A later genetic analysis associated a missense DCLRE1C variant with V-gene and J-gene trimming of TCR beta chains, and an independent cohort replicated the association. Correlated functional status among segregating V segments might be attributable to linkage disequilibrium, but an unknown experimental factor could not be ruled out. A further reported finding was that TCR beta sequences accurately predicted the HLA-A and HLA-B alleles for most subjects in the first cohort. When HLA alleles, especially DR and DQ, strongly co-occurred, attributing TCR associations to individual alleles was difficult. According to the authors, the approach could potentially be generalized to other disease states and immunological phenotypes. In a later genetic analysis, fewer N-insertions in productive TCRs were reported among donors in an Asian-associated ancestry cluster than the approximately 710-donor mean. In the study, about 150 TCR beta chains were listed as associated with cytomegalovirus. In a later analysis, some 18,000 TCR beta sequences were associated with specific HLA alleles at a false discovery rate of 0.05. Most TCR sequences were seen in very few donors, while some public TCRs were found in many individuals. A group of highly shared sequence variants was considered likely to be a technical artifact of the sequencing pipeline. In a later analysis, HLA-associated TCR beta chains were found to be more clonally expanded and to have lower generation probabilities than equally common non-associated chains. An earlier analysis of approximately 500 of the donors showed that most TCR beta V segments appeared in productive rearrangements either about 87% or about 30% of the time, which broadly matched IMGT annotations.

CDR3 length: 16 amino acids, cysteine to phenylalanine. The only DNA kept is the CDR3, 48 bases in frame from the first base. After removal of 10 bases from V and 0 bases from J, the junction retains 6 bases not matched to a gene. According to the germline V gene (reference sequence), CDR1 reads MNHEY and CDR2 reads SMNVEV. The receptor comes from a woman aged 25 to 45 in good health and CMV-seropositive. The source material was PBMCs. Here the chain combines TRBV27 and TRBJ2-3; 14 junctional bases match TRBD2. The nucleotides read TGTGCCAACTCCGGGACTAGCGGGAGCAGCACAGATACGCAGTATTTT. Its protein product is CANSGTSGSSTDTQYF.